The clone carrying this T cell receptor (beta chain) appeared a single time. What it binds is unknown. The CDR3 sequence is 14 residues long. V lost 1 base and J lost 0, with 7 bases in between. Germline assignment: CDR1 SGHTA and CDR2 FQGNSA. Generated by immunoSEQ multiplex PCR, the TCRdb table keeps only in-frame clones and is missing some. This repertoire shows 180,000 or so clones, roughly nine tenths found once; its top ten account for roughly 1.4%. The record originates from a study of T cell responses to AZD1222 COVID-19 vaccine. Study-wide findings and caveats: After two AZD1222 doses, spike-specific TCR breadth and depth rose versus day 0. Donors, mostly white British, included more females; clonal diversity was possibly underestimated.

Second-dose groups at about 4 or about 12 weeks were pooled. The clonotype originates from an adult who received the AZD1222 COVID-19 vaccine. The chain combines TRBV7-2 with TRBJ2-7; a weak D match, TRBD1 (5 bases). The starting material was peripheral blood, obtained 28 days after the second AZD1222 dose. CDR3 residues: CASSLGGLSYEQYF. CDR3 nucleotide sequence: TGTGCCAGCAGCTTAGGGGGCCTCTCCTACGAGCAGTACTTC.